A single TCR beta chain is shown here with its context. This table comes from immunoSEQ multiplex PCR, and its TCRdb copy is limited to in-frame clones, with some not included. The repertoire consists of 26,000 or so clones, with around 60% occurring once and the leading ten covering under 7.5%. This sample stems from a study of blood T cell repertoires in COVID-19. This TCR was recovered from a man between 60 and 75 years old with active or convalescent COVID-19. The sample was peripheral blood.

The CDR3 sequence: CASSSETGSTEAFF. In DNA, the CDR3 is TGTGCCAGCAGTTCCGAAACAGGGTCCACTGAAGCTTTCTTT. The chain recombines TRBV6-5 with TRBJ1-1; a possible D gene is TRBD1 (6 bases). Germline V gives CDR1 MNHEY, CDR2 SVGAGI. V shed 4 bases and J shed 4 bases, with 13 bases lying between them. The CDR3 is 14 amino acids.